Below are 32 T cell receptor beta chains sequenced from a single sample in a study of blood T cells in healthy people across ages. Then a second PCR, running about 6 to 11 cycles, was carried out with a sample-barcoded 5' primer and a J-beta primer mix. Each CDR3 protein gets one entry after TCRdb re-called the 5' RACE reads with MiXCR. This table holds 540,000 or so distinct CDR3 sequences, 45% to 55% found once. The sample taken for sequencing was blood. The receptors stem from an elderly man in good health.

This clonotype has a handful of counts. This CDR3 reads CASSKPRRAGAYEQYF. CDR3 bases: TGTGCCAGCAGTAAACCCCGCCGAGCAGGGGCATACGAGCAGTACTTC. This chain links TRBV28 with TRBJ2-7, with a weak D call TRBD1 (6 bases). CDR1 MDHEN and CDR2 SYDVKM come from the germline V gene. Trimming took off 5 bases at V and 4 bases at J, with 21 bases between the two ends. The CDR3 runs 16 residues.

This clonotype was counted only a few times. The V gene is TRBV5-1, the J gene TRBJ2-3; D is ambiguous. Trimming pared 2 bases from V and 5 bases from J, leaving 12 bases between. The germline CDR1 and CDR2 sequences are SGHRS and YFSETQ. This CDR3 comprises 14 residues. The CDR3 DNA reads as TGCGCCAGCAGCTTAGGAACGGAAGGAGATACGCAGTATTTT. Encoded protein: CASSLGTEGDTQYF.

This chain connects TRBV11-2 to TRBJ2-1; D unclear. The CDR3 is made up of 12 amino acids. V lost 0 bases, J lost 7 bases, and 4 bases lay in between. Germline V gene lookup returns CDR1 SGHAT and CDR2 FQNNGV. Written as DNA, the CDR3 is TGTGCCAGCAGCTTAGATCAGAATGAGCAGTTCTTC. Protein sequence: CASSLDQNEQFF.

The CDR3 DNA reads as TGTGCCAGCAGAGGACAGGCAAGCGAGACCCAGTACTTC. Translated: CASRGQASETQYF. The genes are TRBV7-2 and TRBJ2-5, with 7 bases fitting TRBD1. Germline CDR1 SGHTA, CDR2 FQGNSA. The ends lost 6 bases at V and 5 bases at J; junction bases unmatched: 6. This CDR3 contains 13 residues.

This clonotype was seen more than once but under ten times. The J gene is TRBJ2-1, the V gene TRBV6-5; possible D gene TRBD2, 5 bases. Germline V gene lookup returns CDR1 MNHEY and CDR2 SVGAGI. V was shortened by 0 bases and J by 2 bases, with 8 bases between the two germline ends. The CDR3 extends over 15 amino acids. The CDR3, as DNA: TGTGCCAGCAGTTACTCCGAAGCGGCCTACAATGAGCAGTTCTTC. It is translated as CASSYSEAAYNEQFF.

The chain combines TRBV20-1 with TRBJ1-1; D gene unclear. This CDR3 has 14 amino acids. Per the germline V gene, CDR1 is DFQATT and CDR2 is SNEGSKA (reference sequence). DNA of the CDR3: TGCAACGCTAGAAGGACGGGAATGAACACTGAAGCTTTCTTT. It codes for CNARRTGMNTEAFF.

This clonotype was counted a single time. The V gene is TRBV5-6, the J gene TRBJ2-5; no clear D. The CDR3 sequence is 12 residues long. V lost 5 bases to trimming and J lost 11 bases, with 16 bases between them. Germline CDR1 SGHDT, CDR2 YYEEEE. Written as DNA, the CDR3 is TGTGCCAGCAGGGGAAGAGGCGATGAGCAGTACTTC. This gives the protein CASRGRGDEQYF.

The table lists this clonotype with a few counts. The chain combines TRBV6-5 with TRBJ2-3, with D possibly matching TRBD1 (6 bases). CDR3 length: 15 residues. Germline V CDR1 and CDR2: MNHEY, SVGAGI. V lost 4 bases to trimming and J lost 4 bases, with 15 bases between them. Here the CDR3 DNA reads TGTGCCAGCAGTTGCCAGGGGCGCTTCTCAGATACGCAGTATTTT. Its protein product is CASSCQGRFSDTQYF.

This clonotype has a handful of counts. V usage is TRBV12-3 or TRBV12-4 and J usage is TRBJ2-7; D not resolved. CDR3 size: 12 residues. V was shortened by 5 bases and J by 1 base, with 6 bases between the two germline ends. CDR3 in amino acids: CASSKQSYEQYF. CDR3 in DNA: TGTGCCAGCAGTAAGCAGTCCTACGAGCAGTACTTC.

Only one count was recorded for this clonotype. The J gene is TRBJ1-2, the V gene TRBV6-1; D not resolved. This CDR3 contains 15 residues. CDR1 is MNHNS, CDR2 SASEGT, per germline. The germline V and J ends were trimmed by 0 bases and 7 bases, with 15 bases remaining between them. The CDR3 loop is CASSEALRVWGGYTF. For the CDR3, the DNA is TGTGCCAGCAGTGAAGCGTTGAGGGTCTGGGGTGGCTACACCTTC.

In regard to this clonotype: This sequence may be a read error, since a much larger clone differs from it by one base. This rearrangement joins TRBV7-9 to TRBJ2-7; D gene uncertain. This CDR3 contains 11 residues. Germline V CDR1 and CDR2: SEHNR, FQNEAQ (reference sequence). The CDR3 loop reads CPSSLEREQYF. CDR3 DNA sequence: TGTCCCAGCAGCTTAGAACGCGAGCAGTACTTC.

This clonotype was recorded at least ten times. This sequence joins TRBV6-5 and TRBJ2-5; D possibly corresponds to TRBD1 (6 bases). The ends were cut back, 10 bases at V and 1 base at J, with 13 bases in the middle. This CDR3 has 13 residues. CDR1 is MNHEY and CDR2 is SVGAGI in the germline V gene. CDR3 nucleotides: TGTGCCACTGGGCGGACAGCCCAAGAGACCCAGTACTTC. Its translation: CATGRTAQETQYF.

This clonotype came up once. The chain links TRBV28 to TRBJ2-1; 7 nucleotides line up with TRBD2. V was clipped by 6 bases and J by 0 bases; unmatched bases: 5. The germline V gene encodes CDR1 MDHEN and CDR2 SYDVKM. CDR3 length: 15 amino acids. CDR3 sequence (DNA): TGTGCCAGCAGCCTAACTAGCGACTCCTACAATGAGCAGTTCTTC. Translated: CASSLTSDSYNEQFF.

The chain uses TRBV6-6 and TRBJ2-2; D call uncertain. Trimming left V 2 bases short and J 2 bases short, with 6 bases between. The germline V gene encodes CDR1 MNHNY and CDR2 SVGAGI (reference sequence). There are 14 residues in the CDR3. CDR3 amino acids: CASSYEPNTGELFF. CDR3 in DNA: TGTGCCAGCAGTTACGAGCCTAACACCGGGGAGCTGTTTTTT.

J is TRBJ2-5 and V is TRBV7-2; D is perhaps TRBD1 (6 bases). The CDR3 totals 15 residues. V gave up 3 bases and J gave up 1 base, with 12 bases separating them. Germline assignment: CDR1 SGHTA and CDR2 FQGNSA. CDR3 amino acids: CASSFQQGTQETQYF. As DNA, the CDR3 is TGTGCCAGCAGCTTCCAACAGGGTACCCAAGAGACCCAGTACTTC.

This clonotype was counted only a few times. J is TRBJ2-7 and V is TRBV7-2, with 12 bases aligning to TRBD2. The CDR3 covers 15 residues. J lost 6 bases, V lost 5 bases, and 8 bases had no gene match. From germline, CDR1 is SGHTA and CDR2 FQGNSA. The DNA for the CDR3 is TGTGCCAGCAGCCTAAGACTAGCGGGAGAAGCCGAGCAGTACTTC. Its translation: CASSLRLAGEAEQYF. Variable domain in full (rest from reference TRBV7-2 and TRBJ2-7): GAGVSQSPSNKVTEKGKDVELRCDPISGHTALYWYRQSLGQGLEFLIYFQGNSAPDKSGLPSDRFSAERTGGSVSTLTIQRTQQEDSAVYLCASSLRLAGEAEQYFGPGTRLTVT.

The chain joins TRBV11-2 to TRBJ1-1, with D possibly being TRBD1 (5 bases). Germline V lookup: CDR1 SGHAT, CDR2 FQNNGV. V lost 4 bases and J 3 bases, leaving 15 bases between the germline ends. The CDR3 totals 15 residues. The CDR3 reads CASSSTDSGDTEAFF. Written as DNA, the CDR3 is TGTGCCAGCAGCTCGACAGACTCCGGGGACACTGAAGCTTTCTTT. Looking up the rest from reference TRBV11-2 and TRBJ1-1 gives the full variable domain: EAGVAQSPRYKIIEKRQSVAFWCNPISGHATLYWYQQILGQGPKLLIQFQNNGVVDDSQLPKDRFSAERLKGVDSTLKIQPAKLEDSAVYLCASSSTDSGDTEAFFGQGTRLTVV.

This clonotype was counted at least ten times. The gene calls are TRBV7-9 and TRBJ1-2, with D possibly being TRBD1 (5 bases). The germline V gene has CDR1 SEHNR and CDR2 FQNEAQ (reference sequence). The CDR3 runs 14 residues. The V gene lost 6 bases and the J gene lost 7 bases, with 18 bases spanning the gap. The CDR3, as DNA: TGTGCCAGCAGTCCCCCGGGACGGACTGCTGGCTACACCTTC. Protein sequence: CASSPPGRTAGYTF.

The J gene is TRBJ2-1, the V gene TRBV6-1, with 9 bases matching TRBD2. CDR3 length: 12 amino acids. J lost 15 bases, V lost 2 bases, and 5 bases had no gene match. The V gene's germline CDR1 is MNHNS and CDR2 SASEGT. DNA for the CDR3: TGTGCCAGCAGTGAACTAGCGGGACTGGGGTTCTTC. This gives the protein CASSELAGLGFF.

This clonotype occurred once. The CDR3 loop is CASSPNFYEQYF. The CDR3 DNA reads as TGTGCCAGCAGTCCAAACTTCTACGAGCAGTACTTC. V usage is TRBV6-2 or TRBV6-3 and J usage is TRBJ2-7; D gene uncertain. Germline CDR1 is MNHEY and CDR2 is SVGEGT. This CDR3 has 12 residues. The germline V and J ends were trimmed by 5 bases and 3 bases, with 8 bases remaining between them.

This clonotype has a handful of counts. This chain joins TRBV7-9 and TRBJ1-1, with D perhaps matching TRBD1 (5 bases). CDR3 length equals 15 residues. CDR1 and CDR2 from the germline V gene are SEHNR and FQNEAQ (reference sequence). Trimming removed 1 base from V and 1 base from J, with 10 bases in between. CDR3 loop: CASSLGGYGNTEAFF. The CDR3 DNA reads TGTGCCAGCAGCTTAGGGGGCTACGGGAACACTGAAGCTTTCTTT.

The rearrangement links TRBV20-1 to TRBJ2-5; TRBD2 agrees at 11 bases. The assigned J gene may be wrong: the sequence end matches TRBJ2-7 better. The CDR3 spans 13 residues. Germline V lookup: CDR1 DFQATT, CDR2 SNEGSKA (reference sequence). This CDR3 reads CSAISGREDEQYF. In nucleotides, the CDR3 is TGCAGTGCAATTAGCGGGAGGGAAGACGAGCAGTACTTC.

The gene calls are TRBV27 and TRBJ2-3; no reliable D call. The CDR3 loop spans 12 amino acids. The V and J ends lost 2 bases and 8 bases respectively, with 8 bases between them. In germline, CDR1 is MNHEY, CDR2 SMNVEV (reference sequence). The CDR3 spells CASSLVPGTQYF. CDR3 sequence (DNA): TGTGCCAGCAGTTTAGTCCCCGGTACGCAGTATTTT.

The chain couples TRBV20-1 to TRBJ2-7; possible D gene TRBD1, 5 bases. Per the germline V gene, CDR1 is DFQATT and CDR2 is SNEGSKA (reference sequence). Trimming took 5 bases from V and 2 from J, leaving 10 bases between them. The CDR3 is 12 residues long. The CDR3 region has the DNA TGCAGTGCTCCCGACAGAGCCTACGAGCAGTACTTC. It codes for CSAPDRAYEQYF.

The genes are TRBV7-2 and TRBJ1-6; 11 bases are shared with TRBD1. The V gene end was trimmed by 3 bases and the J gene end by 8 bases; junction bases not matched to a gene: 3. CDR3 length: 15 amino acids. Germline V gives CDR1 SGHTA, CDR2 FQGNSA. DNA for the CDR3: TGTGCCAGCAGCTTCCGGGACAGGGGGGATTCACCCCTCCACTTT. Translation gives CASSFRDRGDSPLHF.

In this sample, this clonotype turned up a few times. The chain uses TRBV29-1 and TRBJ2-3, with D unresolved. Germline CDR1 reads SQVTM; CDR2 reads ANQGSEA. CDR3 size: 14 residues. Trimming left V 4 bases short and J 5 bases short, with 16 bases between. For the CDR3, the DNA is TGCAGCGTTGGAAACGGTGGGAACGGAGATACGCAGTATTTT. Residues: CSVGNGGNGDTQYF.

CDR3 sequence reads: CSAELANEQYF. The CDR3 DNA reads as TGCAGCGCCGAACTAGCGAACGAGCAGTACTTC. The gene calls are TRBV29-1 and TRBJ2-7; 7 positions match TRBD2. Germline values: CDR1 SQVTM, CDR2 ANQGSEA. The V and J ends lost 7 bases and 5 bases, in that order; junction bases with no gene match: 5. The CDR3 extends over 11 amino acids.

J is TRBJ2-3 and V is TRBV24-1; D possibly uses TRBD1 or TRBD2 (6 bases each). Germline V CDR1 and CDR2: KGHDR, SFDVKD. V was clipped by 2 bases and J by 2 bases, with 13 bases between them. The CDR3 extends over 16 amino acids. The CDR3 sequence: CATSDWGAPDTDTQYF. CDR3 bases: TGTGCCACCAGTGATTGGGGGGCGCCGGACACAGATACGCAGTATTTT.

In this sample, this clonotype turned up many times. The genes are TRBV7-3 and TRBJ2-3; D remains ambiguous. Trimming left V 0 bases short and J 4 bases short, with 5 bases between. This CDR3 region has 13 residues. CDR1 SGHTA and CDR2 FQGTGA come from the germline V gene. The CDR3 sequence: CASSLTGSDTQYF. CDR3 DNA sequence: TGTGCCAGCAGCTTAACGGGATCAGATACGCAGTATTTT.

This clonotype was counted between two and nine times. V is TRBV20-1 and J is TRBJ1-2; D gene ambiguous. With 0 bases removed from V and 5 bases from J, the gap between germline ends came to 19 bases. This CDR3 is built from 16 residues. In germline, CDR1 is DFQATT, CDR2 SNEGSKA (reference sequence). This chain's CDR3 is CSARDHLSGAEYGYTF. CDR3 nucleotides: TGCAGTGCTAGAGACCATTTGTCGGGAGCGGAGTATGGCTACACCTTC.

This chain joins TRBV20-1 and TRBJ2-2; 9 bases fit TRBD1. The CDR3 runs 15 residues. Germline CDR1 and CDR2: DFQATT and SNEGSKA (reference sequence). The V and J ends lost 5 bases and 3 bases, in that order; junction bases with no gene match: 7. The CDR3 here is CSARPGTGYTGELFF. The CDR3 region has the DNA TGCAGTGCTCGACCCGGGACAGGGTACACCGGGGAGCTGTTTTTT.

This chain connects TRBV18 to TRBJ2-7; 9 bases are a match to TRBD1. Germline CDR1 and CDR2: KGHSH and LQKENI. The V segment lost 3 bases and the J segment 3 bases; nucleotides outside the gene matches: 6. The CDR3 has 15 residues. CDR3 protein: CASSPPGQGNYEQYF. Here the CDR3 DNA reads TGTGCCAGCTCACCTCCGGGACAGGGTAACTACGAGCAGTACTTC.